Below, 20 T cell receptor beta chains from the same sample are listed, as sequenced in a study of monozygotic twins with inflammatory bowel disease. TCRdb reprocessed the 5' RACE reads; each CDR3 protein has one entry and no DNA is given. This sample's table reports just over 300,000 distinct CDR3 sequences. The material sequenced was blood. These receptors came from a human donor with ulcerative colitis or Crohn's disease, or a healthy co-twin of an affected twin (not recorded which).

This chain joins TRBV12-3 or TRBV12-4 and TRBJ1-2. The CDR3 has 16 residues. This chain's CDR3 is CASAGEGGGRRYGYTF.

The rearrangement uses TRBV5-1 and TRBJ2-5. This CDR3 comprises 15 residues. Germline V gene lookup returns CDR1 SGHRS and CDR2 YFSETQ. The CDR3 here is CASSLHLNDQETQYF.

The gene calls are TRBV29-1 and TRBJ2-1; the TCRdb D gene call, TRBD1, has no DNA to confirm it. This CDR3 contains 18 residues. The germline V gene encodes CDR1 SQVTM and CDR2 ANQGSEA. The CDR3 spells CSVDPRRTGGSSYNEQFF.

The chain couples TRBV19 to TRBJ2-7; the TRBD1 assignment by TCRdb is unverifiable without DNA. This CDR3 region has 14 residues. Germline V gene sequence: CDR1 LNHDA, CDR2 SQIVND (reference sequence). The CDR3 sequence: CASSGTGSSYEQYF.

The rearrangement uses TRBV12-3 or TRBV12-4 and TRBJ2-7; no DNA is available, so the TRBD1 call from TCRdb remains unchecked. The CDR3 is 15 amino acids. CDR3 sequence reads: CASSLTVTHSYEQYF.

The rearrangement uses TRBV5-1 and TRBJ2-3; TCRdb indicates TRBD2, and absent DNA this call remains unverified. Per germline, CDR1 SGHRS and CDR2 YFSETQ. CDR3 size: 15 residues. CDR3 region: CASSTPGRGTDTQYF. Full variable domain (rest looked up from reference TRBV5-1 and TRBJ2-3): KAGVTQTPRYLIKTRGQQVTLSCSPISGHRSVSWYQQTPGQGLQFLFEYFSETQRNKGNFPGRFSGRQFSNSRSEMNVSTLELGDSALYLCASSTPGRGTDTQYFGPGTRLTVL.

The V gene is TRBV29-1, the J gene TRBJ1-1; the TRBD1 assignment by TCRdb is unverifiable without DNA. In germline, CDR1 is SQVTM, CDR2 ANQGSEA. The CDR3 extends over 17 amino acids. The CDR3 protein is CSVDGVHRGGLSTEAFF.

This chain links TRBV5-5 with TRBJ1-1. CDR3 length: 15 residues. Germline CDR1 reads SGHKS; CDR2 reads YYEKEE (reference sequence). Here the CDR3 reads CASSLVQGMNTEAFF.

The chain uses TRBV20-1 and TRBJ2-3. The CDR3 has 13 residues. Germline V gene lookup returns CDR1 DFQATT and CDR2 SNEGSKA (reference sequence). The CDR3: CSAGRGPADTQYF.

The chain uses TRBV15 and TRBJ2-7; TCRdb returns TRBD1, unconfirmable since there is no DNA. The CDR3 covers 16 residues. Germline V gene data show CDR1 as LNHNV and CDR2 as YYDKDF (reference sequence). The CDR3: CATSRAGGAITYEQYF.

The V and J genes are TRBV24-1 and TRBJ2-1. The CDR3 runs 13 residues. The germline CDR1 and CDR2 sequences are KGHDR and SFDVKD. The CDR3 loop reads CATLTRTVHEQFF.

The chain recombines TRBV27 with TRBJ1-2; TCRdb selects TRBD1, and the lack of DNA leaves this call unchecked. The germline V gene encodes CDR1 MNHEY and CDR2 SMNVEV (reference sequence). The CDR3 is made up of 12 amino acids. CDR3: CASSLRGHGYTF.

The V call is TRBV5-1, the J call TRBJ1-5; TCRdb's D call, TRBD1, is unchecked because there is no DNA. The CDR3 runs to 13 residues. Germline V gives CDR1 SGHRS, CDR2 YFSETQ. CDR3 region: CASSLKGNQPQHF.

The chain links TRBV20-1 to TRBJ1-1; TCRdb names TRBD1, which stays unverified in the absence of DNA. Per germline, CDR1 DFQATT and CDR2 SNEGSKA (reference sequence). CDR3 size: 15 residues. The CDR3 protein is CSARDLGGLNTEAFF.

V is TRBV30 and J is TRBJ2-3; TCRdb's assignment of TRBD2 cannot be checked, as there is no DNA. Germline V gene lookup returns CDR1 GTSNPN and CDR2 SVGIG (reference sequence). This CDR3 contains 12 residues. The CDR3: CAWIAGGDTQYF.

V gene TRBV20-1 combines with J gene TRBJ1-1; the TCRdb D gene call, TRBD1, has no DNA to confirm it. The length of the CDR3 is 13 residues. CDR1 is DFQATT, CDR2 SNEGSKA, per germline (reference sequence). The CDR3 sequence is CSARILGGAEAFF.

The chain employs TRBV6-2 or TRBV6-3 and TRBJ1-2; TCRdb indicates TRBD1, and absent DNA this call remains unverified. Germline V gene lookup returns CDR1 MNHEY and CDR2 SVGEGT. The length of the CDR3 is 16 residues. CDR3 amino acids: CASSYSAGQANYGYTF.

The V gene is TRBV5-1, the J gene TRBJ2-3. The CDR3 spans 16 residues. From germline, CDR1 is SGHRS and CDR2 YFSETQ. CDR3 sequence: CASSYETQRSTDTQYF.

This chain links TRBV7-9 with TRBJ2-7; TCRdb picks TRBD1, but there is no DNA to check that call. There are 14 residues in the CDR3. The germline V gene encodes CDR1 SEHNR and CDR2 FQNEAQ (reference sequence). The CDR3 spells CASSSRGGVYEQYF.

CDR3 region: CASSHYGGGAGEQYF. The chain employs TRBV4-3 and TRBJ2-7; the TRBD2 assignment by TCRdb is unverifiable without DNA. The CDR3 is 15 residues long. Per germline, CDR1 LGHNA and CDR2 YSLEER.